This TCR beta chain is drawn from a study of control samples from healthy donors and cancer patients. V gave up 4 bases and J gave up 2 bases; unmatched junction bases: 5. Looked up from germline, CDR1 is SGDLS and CDR2 is YYNGEE. The CDR3 has 15 amino acids. This clone came up once. Using immunoSEQ multiplex PCR, the repertoire was profiled, and TCRdb retains in-frame clones only, with some absent. Of roughly 100,000 clones listed, around 82% are singletons. The rearrangement links TRBV9 to TRBJ1-2; 10 positions agree with TRBD1. The TCR sequence derives from a woman between 45 and 60 years old in good health. The sequencing input was blood. The CDR3 nucleotides are TGTGCCAGCAGCCCAAGGGACAGGGGAAACTATGGCTACACCTTC. Protein sequence: CASSPRDRGNYGYTF.